This T cell receptor (beta chain) is drawn from a study of T cells after yellow fever vaccination. Whole-study results and caveats: The appearance of a small share of clonotypes in both CD4 and CD8 compartments was observed.

V lost 6 bases and J lost 3, with 6 bases in between. This CDR3 contains 11 residues. The germline V gene encodes CDR1 SNHLY and CDR2 FYNNEI. This clonotype was seen at least ten times. Its target is not known. Using its own MiXCR run on the 5' RACE reads, TCRdb lists one record per CDR3 protein. In the table there are about 230,000 distinct CDR3 sequences, approximately 6.7% of which are singletons. The sequence derives from a man aged 30-40 years who received the YFV17D yellow fever vaccine. The material sequenced was CD4+ T cells sorted from PBMCs, taken on the day of the yellow fever booster vaccination. The chain joins TRBV2 to TRBJ2-7, with D unclear. The CDR3 loop reads CASSVFYEQYF. The DNA of the CDR3 is TGTGCCAGCAGCGTTTTCTACGAGCAGTACTTC.